The 12 T cell receptor beta chains in this list originate from one sample, sequenced in a study of blood T cells in healthy people across ages. A second PCR of roughly 6 to 12 cycles used a sample-barcoded 5' primer and a J-beta primer mix. Using its own MiXCR run on the 5' RACE reads, TCRdb lists one record per CDR3 protein. The sample gives 790,000 or so distinct CDR3 sequences, about 56% of which show up once; under 30% is in the top ten. Input material: blood. The receptors were sampled from a man between 35 and 55 years old in good health.

The CDR3 is CASSIQGGSSGANVLTF. In DNA form, the CDR3 reads TGTGCCAGTAGCATACAGGGTGGAAGCTCTGGGGCCAACGTCCTGACTTTC. The rearrangement uses TRBV19 and TRBJ2-6, with D perhaps matching TRBD1 (6 bases). Germline lookup yields CDR1 LNHDA and CDR2 SQIVND (reference sequence). This CDR3 is 17 amino acids long. V lost 6 bases, J lost 0 bases, and 15 bases lay in between.

The chain links TRBV6-5 to TRBJ2-3, with 7 bases identical to TRBD2. CDR1 and CDR2 from the germline V gene are MNHEY and SVGAGI. Trimming took 5 bases from V and 1 from J; bases not matched to a gene: 9. The CDR3 length is 16 residues. CDR3 region: CASSPSDSGGTDTQYF. CDR3 bases: TGTGCCAGCAGTCCCTCCGACAGCGGGGGCACAGATACGCAGTATTTT.

V is TRBV6-1 and J is TRBJ1-1; D ambiguous. CDR1 and CDR2 (germline): MNHNS, SASEGT. The CDR3 spans 14 residues. V was cut by 6 bases and J by 5 bases, with 16 bases left in between. CDR3 region: CASSAFSRTTEAFF. The DNA for the CDR3 is TGTGCCAGCAGCGCATTTTCACGGACTACTGAAGCTTTCTTT.

This sequence joins TRBV19 and TRBJ2-1; 8 nucleotides line up with TRBD1. V shed 5 bases and J 9 bases; nucleotides not matched to a gene: 9. This CDR3 contains 14 residues. Germline CDR1 and CDR2: LNHDA and SQIVND (reference sequence). CDR3 bases: TGTGCCAGTAGTGCGGACAGGGTCGCGAGTGAGCAGTTCTTC. Translated, it gives CASSADRVASEQFF. Supplemented by reference TRBV19 and TRBJ2-1, the full variable domain reads DGGITQSPKYLFRKEGQNVTLSCEQNLNHDAMYWYRQDPGQGLRLIYYSQIVNDFQKGDIAEGYSVSREKKESFPLTVTSAQKNPTAFYLCASSADRVASEQFFGPGTRLTVL.

This chain connects TRBV20-1 to TRBJ2-7; D is unclear. Trimming removed 5 bases from V and 7 bases from J, with 15 bases in between. CDR1 and CDR2 (germline): DFQATT, SNEGSKA (reference sequence). The CDR3 is made up of 12 amino acids. The CDR3, as DNA: TGCAGTGCTCCCCATTTTACAGAGGAGCAGTACTTC. This translates into CSAPHFTEEQYF.

V and J are TRBV6-5 and TRBJ2-7; 10 nucleotides align to TRBD2. V lost 5 bases, J lost 2 bases, and 6 bases stayed unmatched. The V gene's germline CDR1 is MNHEY and CDR2 SVGAGI. The CDR3 length is 15 residues. Here the CDR3 DNA reads TGTGCCAGCAGTCGACGGACTAGCGGCACCTACGAGCAGTACTTC. Protein product: CASSRRTSGTYEQYF.

Turning to this clonotype: One base away lies a much larger clone, so this may be a sequencing read error. The chain carries TRBV4-2 and TRBJ2-2; D uncertain. The V end was cut by 7 bases, the J end by 7 bases, with 13 bases between. Germline V lookup: CDR1 LGHNA, CDR2 YNFKEQ. The CDR3 is made up of 13 amino acids. CDR3 sequence (DNA): TGTGCCAGCATCCCAGAGTATGACGGGGAGCTGTTTTTT. This encodes CASIPEYDGELFF.

This clonotype was found a few times. CDR3 region: CASGPGGYNEQFF. The CDR3 coding sequence is TGCGCCAGCGGCCCTGGGGGATACAATGAGCAGTTCTTC. V gene TRBV5-1 combines with J gene TRBJ2-1, with D perhaps TRBD1 or TRBD2 (5 bases each). CDR1 and CDR2 from the germline V gene are SGHRS and YFSETQ. The V end was cut by 7 bases, the J end by 4 bases, with 12 bases between. This CDR3 is 13 amino acids long.

The genes are TRBV5-1 and TRBJ2-7, with D hard to call. This CDR3 spans 12 amino acids. Germline CDR1 SGHRS, CDR2 YFSETQ. V lost 2 bases, J lost 3 bases, and 6 bases lay in between. The CDR3 region has the DNA TGCGCCAGCAGCTTTAAGGACTACGAGCAGTACTTC. It is translated as CASSFKDYEQYF.

This clonotype has only a few counts. This chain connects TRBV29-1 to TRBJ2-3, with 7 nucleotides matching TRBD1. CDR1 and CDR2 (germline): SQVTM, ANQGSEA. The CDR3 is 15 residues long. The junction had 10 bases not matched to a gene; V was cut back by 1 base and J by 6 bases. The CDR3 nucleotides read TGCAGCGTTGAAGGGACAGGAGCATTCGGGGATACGCAGTATTTT. Its protein product is CSVEGTGAFGDTQYF.

CDR3 sequence reads: CASSSLASDEQYF. The CDR3 DNA reads as TGTGCCAGCAGCTCACTAGCGTCCGACGAGCAGTACTTC. The chain joins TRBV28 to TRBJ2-7, with 7 bases matching TRBD2. CDR1 MDHEN and CDR2 SYDVKM come from the germline V gene. Unmatched junction bases numbered 7, after V lost 6 bases and J lost 5 bases. The CDR3 is made up of 13 amino acids.

As to this clonotype: An end of the junction does not agree with germline; a read error may underlie this. This rearrangement joins TRBV12-3 or TRBV12-4 to TRBJ2-7; tentatively, D is TRBD1 (6 bases). The DNA end lines up better with TRBJ2-5; the J call may be wrong. This CDR3 comprises 15 residues. The CDR3 coding sequence is TGTGCCAGCAGTGCCTACAGGGATCCGCAAGGGACCCAGTACTTC. Amino acids: CASSAYRDPQGTQYF.